These 20 T cell receptor beta chains were all obtained from the same sample, sequenced in a study of early T cells in non-severe SARS-CoV-2 infection. TCRdb itself ran the 5' RACE reads through MiXCR, one entry per CDR3 protein. The sample shows tens of thousands of distinct CDR3 sequences, roughly 4.2% of them seen only once. Sequencing used whole blood. The receptors shown here come from an adult who was a healthcare worker with PCR-confirmed SARS-CoV-2 infection or an uninfected control (not recorded which).

This clonotype was found many times. This CDR3 is CASHSRGTGGLPYNSPLHF. For the CDR3, the DNA is TGTGCCAGCCACTCCCGCGGGACAGGGGGTTTACCCTATAATTCACCCCTCCACTTT. The V call is TRBV28, the J call TRBJ1-6, with 11 bases fitting TRBD1. The J segment lost 2 bases and the V segment lost 8 bases, leaving 14 bases of the junction unmatched. The CDR3 spans 19 residues. CDR1 MDHEN and CDR2 SYDVKM come from the germline V gene.

This clonotype has ten or more counts. At one end the junction does not follow the germline gene, possibly because of a read error. This chain links TRBV7-2 with TRBJ2-1, with D uncertain. CDR1 SGHTA and CDR2 FQGNSA come from the germline V gene. CDR3 size: 12 residues. The CDR3 DNA is TGTGCCAGCACCTTCTCCTACGATGAGCAGTTCTTC. Protein product: CASTFSYDEQFF. The whole variable domain, remainder taken from reference TRBV7-2 and TRBJ2-1, is GAGVSQSPSNKVTEKGKDVELRCDPISGHTALYWYRQSLGQGLEFLIYFQGNSAPDKSGLPSDRFSAERTGGSVSTLTIQRTQQEDSAVYLCASTFSYDEQFFGPGTRLTVL.

This clonotype was seen many times. The chain combines TRBV29-1 with TRBJ2-1; 11 positions match TRBD1. CDR1 is SQVTM and CDR2 is ANQGSEA in the germline V gene. V lost 3 bases to trimming and J lost 8 bases; unmatched junction nucleotides: 3. The CDR3 length is 13 residues. CDR3 nucleotide sequence: TGCAGCGTTGAGCGGACAGGGGGCTATGAGCAGTTCTTC. Translated, it gives CSVERTGGYEQFF.

This clonotype turned up a few times. This chain joins TRBV3-1 and TRBJ1-3, with 7 positions matching TRBD1. The CDR3 contains 16 residues. The germline V gene has CDR1 LGHDT and CDR2 YNNKEL (reference sequence). V trimming: 1 base; J trimming: 0 bases; junction bases outside the gene matches: 3. CDR3 bases: TGTGCCAGCAGCCAAGGGGGACAGCACTCTGGAAACACCATATATTTT. It translates to CASSQGGQHSGNTIYF. The whole variable domain, remainder taken from reference TRBV3-1 and TRBJ1-3, is DTAVSQTPKYLVTQMGNDKSIKCEQNLGHDTMYWYKQDSKKFLKIMFSYNNKELIINETVPNRFSPKSPDKAHLNLHINSLELGDSAVYFCASSQGGQHSGNTIYFGEGSWLTVV.

Ten or more counts support this clonotype. The chain combines TRBV6-5 with TRBJ1-2; D is possibly TRBD1 (5 bases). V lost 4 bases, J lost 8 bases, and 26 bases lay in between. Germline CDR1 MNHEY, CDR2 SVGAGI. The CDR3 runs 17 residues. The DNA for the CDR3 is TGTGCCAGCAGTTCAACTGAATTAGGACAAGGTTCGATGGGCTACACCTTC. Translation gives CASSSTELGQGSMGYTF.

This clonotype was observed at least ten times. J is TRBJ1-6 and V is TRBV5-1; TRBD1 matches 10 bases. This CDR3 region has 14 residues. Per germline, CDR1 SGHRS and CDR2 YFSETQ. Trimming at V came to 3 bases and at J to 7 bases, leaving 1 base not matched to a gene. CDR3 DNA sequence: TGCGCCAGCAGCTCGGACAGGGGGAATTCACCCCTCCACTTT. Translated, it gives CASSSDRGNSPLHF.

This clonotype was recorded many times. V is TRBV6-5 and J is TRBJ1-1; D gene unclear. CDR1 is MNHEY, CDR2 SVGAGI, per germline. The CDR3 loop spans 14 amino acids. Trimming cost V 2 bases and J 2 bases, with 9 bases left between them. DNA for the CDR3: TGTGCCAGCAGTTACAGGGCGGGTAACACTGAAGCTTTCTTT. Its protein product is CASSYRAGNTEAFF.

This clonotype showed up many times. This chain connects TRBV4-2 to TRBJ2-5; 8 bases line up with TRBD1. The germline V gene has CDR1 LGHNA and CDR2 YNFKEQ. With V trimmed by 2 bases and J by 6 bases, 8 bases remained unmatched. The CDR3 totals 15 residues. CDR3 in amino acids: CASSQMTGAWQTQYF. CDR3 DNA: TGTGCCAGCAGCCAAATGACAGGGGCATGGCAGACCCAGTACTTC.

This clonotype was seen many times. The chain uses TRBV7-2 and TRBJ2-5, with D unresolved. This CDR3 has 14 amino acids. The V gene lost 2 bases and the J gene lost 1 base, with 8 bases spanning the gap. Germline assignment: CDR1 SGHTA and CDR2 FQGNSA. The CDR3 DNA is TGTGCCAGCAGCTTAAGTACAGCCCAAGAGACCCAGTACTTC. As protein: CASSLSTAQETQYF. Together with reference TRBV7-2 and TRBJ2-5, the CDR3 gives the full variable domain: GAGVSQSPSNKVTEKGKDVELRCDPISGHTALYWYRQSLGQGLEFLIYFQGNSAPDKSGLPSDRFSAERTGGSVSTLTIQRTQQEDSAVYLCASSLSTAQETQYFGPGTRLLVL.

This clonotype was detected only a few times. A much more abundant neighbour one base away suggests this may be a read error. This chain connects TRBV28 to TRBJ2-2; the D is unclear. CDR3 length: 12 amino acids. Trimming cost V 7 bases and J 6 bases, with 9 bases left between them. From germline, CDR1 is MDHEN and CDR2 SYDVKM. CDR3 coding DNA: TGTGCCAGCACCTTGTGGCCCGGGGAGCTGTTTTTT. Residues: CASTLWPGELFF.

This clonotype came up many times. This chain uses TRBV7-9 with TRBJ2-2; D perhaps matches TRBD2 (5 bases). V lost 6 bases and J lost 4, with 12 bases in between. Germline loops: CDR1 SEHNR, CDR2 FQNEAQ (reference sequence). The CDR3 extends over 14 amino acids. The CDR3 region has the DNA TGTGCCAGCAGACTCGGACTCGGCACCGGGGAGCTGTTTTTT. It yields the protein CASRLGLGTGELFF.

This chain uses TRBV12-5 with TRBJ2-7; 9 nucleotides agree with TRBD1. The V gene's germline CDR1 is LGHNT and CDR2 FRNRAP. Trimming removed 5 bases from V and 8 bases from J; junction bases left unmatched: 10. This CDR3 has 14 amino acids. In nucleotides, the CDR3 is TGTGCTAGTGGTCTACACAGGGGGCGCAGGAAGCAGTACTTC. Its translation is CASGLHRGRRKQYF.

This clonotype was seen many times. The chain couples TRBV29-1 to TRBJ2-1, with no clear D. CDR3 length: 14 amino acids. V lost 4 bases, J lost 0 bases, and 10 bases lay in between. In germline, CDR1 is SQVTM, CDR2 ANQGSEA. CDR3 DNA: TGCAGCGTTGTGCTAACGCGCTCCTACAATGAGCAGTTCTTC. This sequence encodes CSVVLTRSYNEQFF.

In this sample, this clonotype turned up many times. This chain joins TRBV7-2 and TRBJ1-5, with 7 nucleotides matching TRBD1. The germline V gene has CDR1 SGHTA and CDR2 FQGNSA. This CDR3 is built from 15 residues. Losses at the gene ends were 1 base for V and 4 bases for J; bases not matched to a gene: 4. The CDR3 sequence is CASSLDRGSNQPQHF. CDR3 DNA sequence: TGTGCCAGCAGCTTAGACAGGGGCTCTAATCAGCCCCAGCATTTT.

This clonotype came up many times. This chain links TRBV5-1 with TRBJ1-3; D remains unclear. The CDR3 is made up of 15 amino acids. CDR1 is SGHRS, CDR2 YFSETQ, per germline. Trimming cost V 0 bases and J 0 bases, with 7 bases left between them. The CDR3 DNA follows: TGCGCCAGCAGCTTGGTAGGCAGCTCTGGAAACACCATATATTTT. Its translation is CASSLVGSSGNTIYF.

In this sample, this clonotype turned up many times. The chain is built from TRBV12-5 and TRBJ1-5, with D tentatively TRBD1 (5 bases). Per the germline V gene, CDR1 is LGHNT and CDR2 is FRNRAP. The CDR3 extends over 14 amino acids. V gave up 1 base and J gave up 7 bases, with 11 bases separating them. For the CDR3, the DNA is TGTGCTAGTGGTTTGGCAGCAGGGCGCCAGCCCCAGCATTTT. Its protein is CASGLAAGRQPQHF.

This clonotype has a count of ten or more. CDR3 DNA sequence: TGCAGTGCACTAACGCCAGGGTCTTCACCCCTCCACTTT. It translates to CSALTPGSSPLHF. The chain couples TRBV20-1 to TRBJ1-6; D might be TRBD1 (5 bases). Germline V gives CDR1 DFQATT, CDR2 SNEGSKA (reference sequence). V was pared by 6 bases and J by 9 bases, with 15 bases between. The CDR3 is made up of 13 amino acids.

This clonotype was counted many times. The CDR3 bases are TGTGCCAGCAGTTTACTACAGGGGGCATTCTATGGCTACACCTTC. Its protein product is CASSLLQGAFYGYTF. V gene TRBV28 combines with J gene TRBJ1-2; 9 nucleotides line up with TRBD1. V shed 2 bases, J shed 4 bases, and the junction held 5 bases outside the gene matches. Germline V gene sequence: CDR1 MDHEN, CDR2 SYDVKM. The CDR3 totals 15 residues.

This clonotype was found a few times. V gene TRBV7-3 combines with J gene TRBJ1-1, with 8 bases lining up with TRBD1. V dropped 2 bases and J dropped 0; count of bases not matched to a gene: 2. From germline, CDR1 is SGHTA and CDR2 FQGTGA. The CDR3 totals 15 residues. The DNA for the CDR3 is TGTGCCAGCAGCTTAGAGGGACAGGTGAACACTGAAGCTTTCTTT. Translation gives CASSLEGQVNTEAFF.

This clonotype was recorded at least ten times. The chain recombines TRBV4-1 with TRBJ2-4; 13 bases are shared with TRBD2. With V trimmed by 1 base and J by 0 bases, 9 bases remained unmatched. The germline V gene has CDR1 MGHRA and CDR2 YSYEKL. This CDR3 contains 20 residues. The CDR3 is CASSQVKTSGRDLAKNIQYF. The CDR3 nucleotides read TGCGCCAGCAGCCAAGTTAAAACTAGCGGGAGGGACTTAGCCAAAAACATTCAGTACTTC.